A selection of T cell receptor beta chains follows, all from one sample in a study of identifying expanded T cells in peripheral blood. Produced via immunoSEQ multiplex PCR; TCRdb's table is partial and in-frame only. The sample lists around 84,000 clones, 85% to 90% occurring once. Sequenced sample: blood. The receptors were sampled from a person aged 18-70 years in good health. Each CDR3 is given with its conserved first and last residue. The order of the fields is V gene, D gene, clone size, J gene, CDR3 DNA, CDR3 protein. A D gene is named only where the DNA matches it firmly. Part of the rows lack a size; the others show once, few, many or a class for expanded clones.

V gene: TRBV6-5
D gene: -
clone size: -
J gene: TRBJ2-7
CDR3 DNA: TGTGCCAGCAGTTACGGTACGGCGTTCTACGAGCAGTACTTC
CDR3 protein: CASSYGTAFYEQYF

V gene: TRBV7-9
D gene: -
clone size: once
J gene: TRBJ2-6
CDR3 DNA: TGTGCCAGCAGCCCGGCCGGGGGCTTTGGGGCCAACGTCCTGACTTTC
CDR3 protein: CASSPAGGFGANVLTF

V gene: TRBV5-1
D gene: -
clone size: -
J gene: TRBJ2-3
CDR3 DNA: TGCGCCAGCAGCCTAGTAAGCGGTGGGGCCGGAGATACGCAGTATTTT
CDR3 protein: CASSLVSGGAGDTQYF

V gene: TRBV10-2
D gene: -
clone size: -
J gene: TRBJ1-5
CDR3 DNA: TGCGCCAGCAGTACCCAGGAGAATCAGCCCCAGCATTTT
CDR3 protein: CASSTQENQPQHF

V gene: TRBV4-1
D gene: -
clone size: -
J gene: TRBJ2-2
CDR3 DNA: TGCGCCAGCAGCCATTCGGCGCCAGAAATTAACACCGGGGAGCTGTTTTTT
CDR3 protein: CASSHSAPEINTGELFF

V gene: TRBV7-9
D gene: -
clone size: -
J gene: TRBJ1-1
CDR3 DNA: TGTGCCAGCAGCGCAGACAGGGAAGCTTTCTTT
CDR3 protein: CASSADREAFF

V gene: TRBV30
D gene: -
clone size: once
J gene: TRBJ1-3
CDR3 DNA: TGTGCCTGGAGTCCATGGGGCACGTCCTCTGGAAACACCATATATTTT
CDR3 protein: CAWSPWGTSSGNTIYF

V gene: TRBV7-2
D gene: -
clone size: once
J gene: TRBJ2-7
CDR3 DNA: TGTGCCAGCAGCCCGATCGAGGGGGGCGAGCAGTACTTC
CDR3 protein: CASSPIEGGEQYF

V gene: TRBV19
D gene: -
clone size: -
J gene: TRBJ2-7
CDR3 DNA: TGTGCCAGTAGTATCTCGTCGGGCTCCTACGAGCAGTACTTC
CDR3 protein: CASSISSGSYEQYF

V gene: TRBV7-9
D gene: -
clone size: few
J gene: TRBJ1-2
CDR3 DNA: TGTGCCAGCAGCAAAACGACAGATGGCTACACCTTC
CDR3 protein: CASSKTTDGYTF

V gene: TRBV19
D gene: -
clone size: once
J gene: TRBJ1-1
CDR3 DNA: TGTGCCAGTAGTATAGCGGTGGGGGGCACTGAAGCTTTCTTT
CDR3 protein: CASSIAVGGTEAFF

V gene: TRBV19
D gene: TRBD2
clone size: -
J gene: TRBJ2-1
CDR3 DNA: TGTGCCAGTAGTATAGGGTCGCTAGCGGTCCCCTACAATGAGCAGTTCTTC
CDR3 protein: CASSIGSLAVPYNEQFF

V gene: TRBV6-5
D gene: -
clone size: -
J gene: TRBJ1-5
CDR3 DNA: TGTGCCAGCAGTACGGGACGGGTCAATCAGCCCCAGCATTTT
CDR3 protein: CASSTGRVNQPQHF

V gene: TRBV25-1
D gene: TRBD1
clone size: -
J gene: TRBJ1-5
CDR3 DNA: TGTGCCAGCAGTGAATTCATTGGGACAGGGATCCAGCCCCAGCATTTT
CDR3 protein: CASSEFIGTGIQPQHF

V gene: TRBV7-6
D gene: -
clone size: -
J gene: TRBJ1-2
CDR3 DNA: TGTGCCAGCAGCTTGGGTACAGGATCCTATGGCTACACCTTC
CDR3 protein: CASSLGTGSYGYTF

V gene: TRBV5-1
D gene: -
clone size: -
J gene: TRBJ1-1
CDR3 DNA: TGCGCCAGCAGCTTGGTGGGGACTGAAGCTTTCTTT
CDR3 protein: CASSLVGTEAFF

V gene: TRBV10-1
D gene: -
clone size: -
J gene: TRBJ2-7
CDR3 DNA: TGCGCCAGCAGTGAGTCGGGTAGGGACGAGCAGTACTTC
CDR3 protein: CASSESGRDEQYF

V gene: TRBV29-1
D gene: TRBD2
clone size: -
J gene: TRBJ2-1
CDR3 DNA: TGCAGCGGGACGGGGGGAGTCTACAATGAGCAGTTCTTC
CDR3 protein: CSGTGGVYNEQFF

V gene: TRBV6-1
D gene: -
clone size: -
J gene: TRBJ1-3
CDR3 DNA: TGTGCCAGCGCAAACCGCTACCTCTCTGGAAACACCATATATTTT
CDR3 protein: CASANRYLSGNTIYF

V gene: TRBV9
D gene: TRBD2
clone size: -
J gene: TRBJ2-5
CDR3 DNA: TGTGCCAGCAGCGTCGGCGGGAGCGGAGGTTCCGGGGAGACCCAGTACTTC
CDR3 protein: CASSVGGSGGSGETQYF

V gene: TRBV19
D gene: -
clone size: -
J gene: TRBJ1-2
CDR3 DNA: TGTGCCAGTAGTATAAAGGGGGGGAATGGCTACACCTTC
CDR3 protein: CASSIKGGNGYTF

V gene: TRBV20-1
D gene: -
clone size: -
J gene: TRBJ1-4
CDR3 DNA: TGCAGTGCTTCGGTTGGGGGAAAACTGTTTTTT
CDR3 protein: CSASVGGKLFF

V gene: TRBV11-2
D gene: TRBD1
clone size: -
J gene: TRBJ2-2
CDR3 DNA: TGTGCCAGCAGCTTTAAACAGGGGGCGGACACCGGGGAGCTGTTTTTT
CDR3 protein: CASSFKQGADTGELFF

V gene: TRBV19
D gene: -
clone size: few
J gene: TRBJ1-2
CDR3 DNA: TGTGCCAGTCCCGCGGGGGTCCATGGCTACACCTTC
CDR3 protein: CASPAGVHGYTF

V gene: TRBV7-7
D gene: -
clone size: once
J gene: TRBJ2-1
CDR3 DNA: TGTGCCAGCAGCTTACCAGGGGCCCGTGAGCAGTTCTTC
CDR3 protein: CASSLPGAREQFF

V gene: TRBV5-1
D gene: TRBD2
clone size: -
J gene: TRBJ2-7
CDR3 DNA: TGCGCCAGCAGCTTGGAGCTAGCGGCCAGCTACGAGCAGTACTTC
CDR3 protein: CASSLELAASYEQYF

V gene: TRBV6-5
D gene: TRBD1
clone size: -
J gene: TRBJ2-1
CDR3 DNA: TGTGCCAGCAGCTCCCTCGGACAGGGCAATGAGCAGTTCTTC
CDR3 protein: CASSSLGQGNEQFF

V gene: TRBV30
D gene: -
clone size: -
J gene: TRBJ2-3
CDR3 DNA: TGTGCCTGGAGTAGGGGAGATACGCAGTATTTT
CDR3 protein: CAWSRGDTQYF

V gene: TRBV11-3
D gene: -
clone size: -
J gene: TRBJ2-5
CDR3 DNA: TGTGCCAGCAGTCTGTGGCAGGGAGAGACCCAGTACTTC
CDR3 protein: CASSLWQGETQYF

V gene: TRBV25-1
D gene: TRBD2
clone size: -
J gene: TRBJ2-1
CDR3 DNA: TGTGCCAGCAGTGACATAGCGGGTCCCTACAATGAGCAGTTCTTC
CDR3 protein: CASSDIAGPYNEQFF

V gene: TRBV19
D gene: -
clone size: -
J gene: TRBJ1-1
CDR3 DNA: TGTGCCAGTAGTATTAGAGGGACACAATCTCGGAACACTGAAGCTTTCTTT
CDR3 protein: CASSIRGTQSRNTEAFF